This entry concerns a single T cell receptor beta chain. Which antigen it targets is not known. Base qualities are not at hand, and no much larger clone is one base apart. The entry originates in a study of cytomegalovirus exposure and HLA in healthy donors (dated by TCRdb to the late 2010s). In terms of the full investigation: An earlier analysis of 550 to 700 of the donors reported roughly 270 Gb of sequence data and roughly 110 million unique TCR beta sequences from roughly 180 million T cells. Every repertoire in the discovery cohort had been generated on one and the same sequencing platform. An early release covering more than 500 HLA-typed donors comprised about 300 gigabases of sequencing data and approximately 85 million unique TCR sequences. In a later analysis, previously published TCR beta repertoires from 670 or so donors were re-analyzed and high-resolution HLA genotyping was added so that TCR occurrence patterns could be studied. The study profiled the T cell repertoires of under 700 subjects by immunosequencing and related them to cytomegalovirus serostatus. To predict cytomegalovirus infection status, the study combined high-throughput TCR immunosequencing, statistical association of individual TCRs with disease status, and machine learning. Donor age, sex, ethnicity and CMV serostatus were compiled alongside the repertoire data. HLA typing included class I and class II loci at four-digit resolution. Several DR-DQ haplotypes were treated as single units for association and clustering because of strong linkage in the cohort. Of the 300 to 500 genotyped donors, 70% to 90% were placed in the genetic ancestry cluster associated with self-reported Caucasian donors. Among around 400 genotyped donors of the cohort, an average of approximately 240,000 unique TCR beta nucleotide sequences was sequenced per donor, of which approximately 19% were non-productive. The later analysis used no new phenotypic data to find candidate immune exposures, relying instead on TCR beta sequences and their occurrence across donors. Typing coverage varied by locus: roughly 629-640 donors for A, B, C, DRB1 and DQB1; about 520 for DQA1; nearly 610 for DPA1; more than 450 for DPB1. A separate validation cohort of more than 100 different subjects was used in addition to the approximately 700-subject first cohort. The aim of the study was to test whether cataloging public T cell receptors could identify signatures of past pathogen exposure. In a later genetic analysis, genome-wide SNP genotypes for about 55% of the 666 donors were used, and that subset was treated as a discovery cohort. An earlier analysis of 587 of the donors applied high-throughput TCR beta sequencing to assess whether each TCR beta V gene segment acted as functional or pseudogenic. General conclusions and limits of the study: The classifier was reported to diagnose cytomegalovirus status with high specificity and sensitivity in both the original and validation cohorts. The presence/absence analyses assumed that sequencing depth was roughly uniform across donors, and that assumption may not be true. According to the authors, the approach could potentially be generalized to other disease states and immunological phenotypes. According to a later genetic analysis, donors in an Asian-associated ancestry cluster had fewer N-insertions in productive TCRs than the roughly 670-donor mean. An earlier analysis of some 560 of the donors showed that most TCR beta V segments appeared in productive rearrangements either about 90% or about 30% of the time, which broadly matched IMGT annotations. Some IMGT-functional V segments, including TRBV6-2 and TRBV6-3, could not be distinguished by the 87-base-pair reads and were therefore excluded. In a later analysis, most CMV-associated TCR beta chains were found to appear HLA-restricted, with HLA associations seemingly driven largely by CMV exposure. A cluster of highly shared sequence variants was judged likely to represent a technical artifact of the sequencing pipeline. The cohort was sequenced for TCR beta chains only, and without alpha or paired-chain data the features that could be detected were limited. Because counts were too low, about 18 rarely observed V segments, including chromosome 9 orphons, were left out of the earlier analysis of 587 of the donors. Immune exposure information for the cohort was limited to CMV serostatus. Strong co-occurrence of HLA alleles, especially DR and DQ, made assigning TCR associations to individual alleles difficult. A later genetic analysis associated a missense DCLRE1C variant with V-gene and J-gene trimming of TCR beta chains, and an independent cohort replicated the association. Most TCR sequences were observed very rarely across donors, whereas some public TCRs were present in many individuals. According to a later analysis, parvovirus B19, influenza, CMV and Epstein-Barr virus appeared linked to several top co-occurrence clusters. A further reported finding was that TCR beta sequences accurately predicted the HLA-A and HLA-B alleles for most subjects in the first cohort. In a later analysis, around 17,000 TCR beta sequences were associated with specific HLA alleles at a false discovery rate of 0.05. In vitro tests confirmed that a few of the cytomegalovirus-associated TCR beta chains recognize cytomegalovirus antigens. According to a later analysis, TCR association rates differed among HLA loci, with DRB1 alleles showing the most associated TCRs and HLA-C alleles showing the fewest. Compared with equally common non-associated chains, HLA-associated TCR beta chains in a later analysis were more clonally expanded and had lower generation probabilities. Because HLA typing was unavailable for some donors at each locus, only the typed subset was used in association tests. Linkage disequilibrium might explain the correlated functional status among segregating V segments, but an unknown experimental factor could not be ruled out. The study gave a list of 150 to 200 TCR beta chains associated with cytomegalovirus.

The germline V gene specifies SNHLY as CDR1 and FYNNEI as CDR2. The CDR3 sequence holds 13 residues, the cysteine and phenylalanine included. Only the CDR3 DNA stays, 39 bases, in frame from base 1. V is cut by 3 bases and J by 4 bases, and the space between the germline ends is 9 bases. The cohort consisted of 650 to 850 healthy bone marrow donors. All cohort members were sampled while nominally healthy, although unrecorded immune exposures were likely present. The donor tested CMV seropositive, placing the donor among the 290 or so seropositive members of the cohort. Each donor provided a peripheral blood sample, and peripheral blood mononuclear cells were used for TCR beta sequencing. Genomic DNA was extracted from the blood cell samples with the Qiagen DNeasy Blood Extraction Kit. The protocol used for the library was the immunoSEQ multiplex PCR assay. A mixture of 60 forward primers for TCR Vbeta segments and 13 reverse primers for TCR Jbeta segments was used in the multiplex PCR. The CDR3 region of rearranged TCR beta genes was amplified from genomic DNA with a multiplex PCR assay. The Illumina HiSeq System was used to sequence the amplified TCR beta libraries as 87-base-pair reads. As for the authors' bioinformatics: In a later analysis, some 80 million unique TCR beta chains were counted across the 650 to 750 repertoires, and roughly 11 million of these chains were shared by at least two donors. To remove PCR and sequencing errors, raw reads were error-corrected and collapsed into unique sequences using a nearest-neighbor algorithm that merged closely related sequences. To assign V, D and J gene segments, CDR3 sequences were aligned to IMGT reference sequences. For a sequence to be retained, a match of at least six nucleotides to both a V gene segment and a J gene segment was required. A rearrangement counted as productive if the CDR3 had no stop codons and remained in frame with V and J, and every other rearrangement counted as non-productive. CDR3 was defined according to IMGT convention as the region running from the second conserved V-encoded cysteine to the conserved J-encoded phenylalanine. The earlier analysis of about 640 of the donors excluded any sequence lacking an unambiguous match to a single V gene segment. In an earlier analysis of several hundred of the donors, V segments were called functional above 56.7% productive rearrangements and were called segregating when the between-donor standard deviation exceeded 5%. A statistical classification framework was developed to diagnose cytomegalovirus status using the catalog of TCR beta chain sequences. In a later analysis, V and J genes were assigned by comparing TCR nucleotide sequences against IMGT/GENE-DB human TR gene sequences. In a later analysis, CDR3 sequences and most-parsimonious VDJ recombination scenarios were assigned using the TCRdist pipeline. In a later analysis, each TCR beta chain was defined by its CDR3 amino acid sequence together with its V-gene family, and reads without a unique V-gene family were excluded. A later analysis removed 592 highly shared, low-generation-probability nucleotide sequences to deal with suspected cross-contamination and a sequencing artifact. In a later analysis, a clonal expansion index was calculated for each public chain from normalized within-repertoire ranks of inferred template counts. Generation probabilities in a later analysis came from a VDJ recombination model fitted to out-of-frame rearrangements, and those results were checked against IGoR. Hypergeometric tests were used in a later analysis to score TCR-TCR, TCR-HLA and TCR-CMV co-occurrence, with a repertoire-size bias correction applied to the TCR pairs. A later analysis estimated false discovery rates by permuting HLA or CMV assignments 20 times. In a later analysis, co-occurring TCRs were grouped using DBSCAN, with TCRdist sequence similarity added in when clustering inside HLA-allele-positive subsets. For co-occurrence clustering, repertoires with fewer than 30,000 or more than 120,000 public chains were excluded, along with roughly 5 repertoires with anomalous nucleotide sharing. TCRdb retrieved this table from immuneACCESS and kept in-frame rearrangements only. Not all clones are present; in checked studies, unresolved V genes account for under half, and no reason is known for the remainder. D and trimming come from the DNA, and the V and J calls and clone size come from that table. This sample gives about 130,000 clones in total; about 85% of them show up just once. About 7% of the sample comes from the top ten.

The sequence was obtained from a woman in her 30s in good health and CMV-seropositive. The chain was built from TRBV2 and TRBJ1-2, with a tentative D gene TRBD1 over 5 matching bases. The sequenced material came from PBMCs. The DNA sequence follows: TGTGCCAGCAGTGAGACAGCCCCCTATGGCTACACCTTC. This sequence encodes CASSETAPYGYTF. Reference TRBV2 and TRBJ1-2 genes cover what lies past the CDR3, so the full variable domain is EPEVTQTPSHQVTQMGQEVILRCVPISNHLYFYWYRQILGQKVEFLVSFYNNEISEKSEIFDDQFSVERPDGSNFTLKIRSTKLEDSAMYFCASSETAPYGYTFGSGTRLTVV.